A single sample is the source of the 9 T cell receptor beta chains below, sequenced in a study of spatial heterogeneity in lung cancer. Their recognized antigens are unknown. TCRdb fed the 5' RACE reads into MiXCR, producing one record per CDR3 protein. The table records 1,100 or so distinct CDR3 sequences, around 30% of them present only once. Overall study findings and caveats: Counts that tracked tumor mutation counts were those of expanded intratumoral alpha and beta TCRs.

Time point of the sample: sample taken at primary tumor resection. The sample here was lung tumor tissue, taken at surgery. The receptors were gathered from a male donor with early-stage non-small cell lung cancer.

The V gene is TRBV20-1, the J gene TRBJ2-6, with D perhaps being TRBD1 or TRBD2 (5 bases each). Trimming left V 6 bases short and J 0 bases short, with 21 bases between. Germline V gene data show CDR1 as DFQATT and CDR2 as SNEGSKA (reference sequence). This CDR3 region has 18 residues. The CDR3 sequence is CSAKRGDRINSGANVLTF. CDR3 nucleotides: TGCAGTGCCAAGCGAGGGGATCGAATAAACTCTGGGGCCAACGTCCTGACTTTC.

This clonotype is labeled medium-sized. The rearrangement uses TRBV13 and TRBJ2-7, with TRBD1 as a possible D gene (5 bases). This CDR3 comprises 12 residues. CDR1 is PRHDT, CDR2 FYEKMQ, per germline (reference sequence). The germline V and J ends were trimmed by 8 bases and 6 bases, with 14 bases remaining between them. The CDR3 DNA reads as TGTGCCAGCGGCCAGGGATCTCGCGAGCAGTACTTC. The encoded protein is CASGQGSREQYF. The variable domain in full, with the rest retrieved from reference TRBV13 and TRBJ2-7, is AAGVIQSPRHLIKEKRETATLKCYPIPRHDTVYWYQQGPGQDPQFLISFYEKMQSDKGSIPDRFSAQQFSDYHSELNMSSLELGDSALYFCASGQGSREQYFGPGTRLTVT.

The chain joins TRBV2 to TRBJ2-3; D may be TRBD1 (6 bases). This CDR3 contains 15 residues. Germline assignment: CDR1 SNHLY and CDR2 FYNNEI. Trimming took off 5 bases at V and 5 bases at J, with 17 bases between the two ends. The CDR3 loop reads CASSRGGPRGDTQYF. CDR3 bases: TGTGCCAGCAGTCGAGGGGGACCACGGGGAGATACGCAGTATTTT.

By its share, this clonotype is large. The V call is TRBV7-3, the J call TRBJ2-6; D is possibly TRBD2 (6 bases). Germline assignment: CDR1 SGHTA and CDR2 FQGTGA. This CDR3 spans 15 amino acids. The germline V and J ends were trimmed by 3 bases and 0 bases, with 6 bases remaining between them. The CDR3 protein is CASSFSGSGANVLTF. Written as DNA, the CDR3 is TGTGCCAGCAGCTTTAGCGGCTCTGGGGCCAACGTCCTGACTTTC.

This clonotype was detected only a few times. V usage is TRBV3-1 and J usage is TRBJ2-2; D possibly matches TRBD1 or TRBD2 (5 bases each). Trimming pared 0 bases from V and 0 bases from J, leaving 8 bases between. The CDR3 covers 16 residues. Germline values: CDR1 LGHDT, CDR2 YNNKEL (reference sequence). The CDR3 DNA reads TGTGCCAGCAGCCAAGATAGGGGAGCGAACACCGGGGAGCTGTTTTTT. Translated, it gives CASSQDRGANTGELFF.

The chain carries TRBV28 and TRBJ2-7, with D uncertain. Germline V gene sequence: CDR1 MDHEN, CDR2 SYDVKM. V dropped 4 bases and J dropped 5 bases, with 15 bases sitting between them. The CDR3 has 14 residues. The CDR3: CASSYLTRLNEQYF. The CDR3 DNA reads as TGTGCCAGCAGTTACCTTACGCGTCTTAACGAGCAGTACTTC.

The chain joins TRBV6-6 to TRBJ1-1; 9 nucleotides match TRBD1. Germline-derived CDR1 and CDR2 are MNHNY and SVGAGI (reference sequence). This CDR3 is built from 13 residues. V lost 11 bases, J lost 7 bases, and 11 bases stayed unmatched. CDR3 nucleotides: TGTGCCGCAGGTTGGGACAGGGCGCTTGAAGCTTTCTTT. Translation gives CAAGWDRALEAFF.

The chain is built from TRBV7-8 and TRBJ1-4; D unclear. The CDR3 is 16 amino acids. The V end was cut by 5 bases, the J end by 10 bases, with 23 bases between. CDR1 is SGHVS and CDR2 is FQNEAQ in the germline V gene. Here the CDR3 reads CASSPGRVASLGKLFF. DNA of the CDR3: TGTGCCAGCAGCCCCGGCCGGGTTGCAAGTCTGGGAAAACTGTTTTTT.

This clonotype was picked up a small number of times. V usage is TRBV14 and J usage is TRBJ2-1, with a tentative D call TRBD2 (6 bases). Between the trimmed V and J ends, which lost 6 bases and 1 base, there was a span of 16 bases. This CDR3 is 16 amino acids long. Germline values: CDR1 SGHDN, CDR2 FVKESK. This CDR3 reads CASRGSLAQSYNEQFF. Written as DNA, the CDR3 is TGTGCCAGCAGGGGAAGCCTAGCGCAATCCTACAATGAGCAGTTCTTC.